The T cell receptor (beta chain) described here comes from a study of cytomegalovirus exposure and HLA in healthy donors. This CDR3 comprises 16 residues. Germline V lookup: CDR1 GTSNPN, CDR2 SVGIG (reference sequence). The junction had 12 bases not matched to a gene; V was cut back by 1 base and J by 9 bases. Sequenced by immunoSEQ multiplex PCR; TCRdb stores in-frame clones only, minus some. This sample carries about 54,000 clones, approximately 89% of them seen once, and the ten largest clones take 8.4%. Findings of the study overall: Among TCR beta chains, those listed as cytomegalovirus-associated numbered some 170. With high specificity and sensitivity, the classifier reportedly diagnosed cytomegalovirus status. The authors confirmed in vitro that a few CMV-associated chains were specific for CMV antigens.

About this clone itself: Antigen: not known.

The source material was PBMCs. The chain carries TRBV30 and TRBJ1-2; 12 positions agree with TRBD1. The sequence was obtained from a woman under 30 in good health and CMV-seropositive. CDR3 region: CAWSAIPGDRGPRYTF. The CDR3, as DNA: TGTGCCTGGAGTGCCATCCCCGGGGACAGGGGGCCTCGCTACACCTTC.